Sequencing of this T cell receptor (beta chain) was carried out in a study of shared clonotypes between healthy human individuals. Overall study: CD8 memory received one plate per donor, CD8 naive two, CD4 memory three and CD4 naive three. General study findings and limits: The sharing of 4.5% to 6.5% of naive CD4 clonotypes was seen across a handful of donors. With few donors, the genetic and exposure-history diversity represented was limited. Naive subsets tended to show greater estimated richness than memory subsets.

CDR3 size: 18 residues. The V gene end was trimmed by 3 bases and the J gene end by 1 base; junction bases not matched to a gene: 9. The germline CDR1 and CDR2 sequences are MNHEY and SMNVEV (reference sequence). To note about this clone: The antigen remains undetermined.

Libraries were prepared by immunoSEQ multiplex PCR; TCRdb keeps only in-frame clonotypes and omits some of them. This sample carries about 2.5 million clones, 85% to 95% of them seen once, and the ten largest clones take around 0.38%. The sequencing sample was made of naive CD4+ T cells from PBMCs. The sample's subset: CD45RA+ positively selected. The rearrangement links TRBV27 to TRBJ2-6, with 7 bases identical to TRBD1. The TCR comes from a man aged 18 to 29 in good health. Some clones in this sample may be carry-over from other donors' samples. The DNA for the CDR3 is TGTGCCAGCAGTTTGGCGACAGGGATCTTTTCTGGGGCCAACGTCCTGACTTTC. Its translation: CASSLATGIFSGANVLTF. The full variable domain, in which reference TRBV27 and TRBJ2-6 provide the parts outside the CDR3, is EAQVTQNPRYLITVTGKKLTVTCSQNMNHEYMSWYRQDPGLGLRQIYYSMNVEVTDKGDVPEGYKVSRKEKRNFPLILESPSPNQTSLYFCASSLATGIFSGANVLTFGAGSRLTVL.